The present TCR beta chain was sequenced within a study of T cells expressing NK-cell markers. TCRdb reprocessed the 5' RACE reads, with one entry per CDR3 protein and no DNA. The listing contains more than 120,000 distinct CDR3 sequences. The sequenced sample consisted of blood T cells: a sorted CD56 or NKG2C T cell subset, CD4+ or CD8+ T cells, or bulk PBMC T cells (not recorded which). This clonotype was obtained from a man in his late teens or twenties in good health.

CDR3: CASSSDSPDYGYTF. The chain is built from TRBV2 and TRBJ1-2. The length of the CDR3 is 14 residues. CDR1 and CDR2 from the germline V gene are SNHLY and FYNNEI.